This TCR beta chain emerged from a study of blood T cell repertoires in COVID-19 (dated by TCRdb to about 2020). Study-wide context: The collaborator samples originated in the United States, Italy and Spain and spanned the acute and convalescent phases of COVID-19. The prospective study material was composed of cDNA or gDNA derived from T cells, B-cell-depleted T cells, or PBMCs. The dataset comprised deeply sampled blood TCRbeta repertoires from subjects exposed to, actively infected with, or recovered from COVID-19. The repertoires were released in a freely available public database intended as a resource for research on the immune response to SARS-CoV-2. Samples came from the ongoing ImmuneRACE study (first 160 participants) plus 1,254 subjects from 6 global collaborators. Nearly every sample came with metadata listing a de-identified subject ID, COVID-19 status, age in years and sex. Where available, HLA class I and class II types were taken from metadata supplied by the sample provider and were not determined by assay-based typing.

Worth noting for this clone: Its antigen specificity is not known. The record has no base qualities; no much larger clone is one base away.

Findings and caveats that apply to the study as a whole: The quantity of clinical and demographic metadata differed by source and by participant and was supplied without curation.

TCRbeta CDR3 regions were amplified from genomic DNA using the immunoSEQ Assay, a bias-controlled multiplex PCR. Turning to the authors' computational methods: Nucleated cell counts per sample were estimated from amplification of reference gene primers within the assay. To quantify the absolute abundance of each unique TCRbeta CDR3 rearrangement, sequence reads were collapsed and filtered. For each sample, productive Simpson clonality was calculated as the square root of Simpson's diversity index across productive rearrangements. Not all clones reach the TCRdb copy of this immuneACCESS table, which keeps in-frame sequences only. Checked studies attribute under half of the gap to unresolved V genes and leave the rest unexplained. V, J and clone size derive from that table, while D and trimming were established from the DNA sequence. The sample records about 51,000 clones, roughly 84% of which are singletons. Jointly, the top ten make up 3.5% to 4.5% of the sample.

The cysteine opens and the phenylalanine closes a CDR3 of 14 amino acids. The sequence is cut down to CDR3 DNA, 42 bases in frame from base 1. Here V drops 4 bases and J drops 4 bases, and the junction holds 2 bases not matched to any gene. The CDR1 and CDR2 encoded by the germline V gene are SGHTA and FQGTGA. Whole blood was collected in K2EDTA tubes by collaborating institutions according to the institutions' own protocols. For TCRbeta analysis, collaborators shipped samples in one of three forms: frozen whole blood, isolated PBMCs, or DNA extracted from either of those sample types. Sequenced sample: peripheral blood. The sequence joins TRBV7-3 to TRBJ2-5; TRBD2 aligns with 11 central bases. This receptor was taken from an elderly man with active COVID-19. The CDR3 reads CASSSGLAGETQYF. The nucleotides are TGTGCCAGCAGCTCAGGACTAGCGGGAGAGACCCAGTACTTC.